This T cell receptor (beta chain) appears in the sequencing data of a study of Ad26.COV2.S vaccination and SARS-CoV-2 variants (dated by TCRdb to the early 2020s). The study in broad terms: Donors in the vaccine arm were drawn from COV1001, a multicentre, randomized, double-blind, placebo-controlled phase I-IIa trial testing Ad26.COV2.S in healthy adults. Ad26.COV2.S was administered intramuscularly at a dose of 5x10^10 or 1x10^11 viral particles, either as one shot or as two shots given 56 days apart. Sequencing of the TCRbeta repertoire served to evaluate the specificity and breadth of SARS-CoV-2-reactive T cell receptors following Ad26.COV2.S vaccination. A total of some 30 samples were included in the TCR-sequenced set, comprising around 19 Ad26.COV2.S vaccine recipients, 5 placebo recipients and 8 SARS-CoV-2 convalescent individuals. Participants in the trial were split at random into five groups of five each, receiving low-dose or high-dose Ad26.COV2.S once or twice, or else placebo on both occasions. Throughout the experiments and outcome assessment, investigators stayed blinded to trial group allocation.

Study-level results and caveats: According to the authors, total T cell responses may have been underestimated by the TCR breadth and depth analyses. After vaccination, spike-specific CD8+ and CD4+ T cell responses were reported to show substantial breadth. Higher spike-specific TCR breadth was observed in Ad26.COV2.S recipients than in placebo recipients (P = 0.0014). The study lacked the statistical power to compare responses across vaccine doses or regimens. Comparable non-spike TCR breadth was observed between vaccine and placebo recipients, consistent with only spike being contained in the vaccine.

The treatment or condition label for this specimen denotes: approximately 18 received Ad26.COV2.S at low or high dose, single or two shots; about five received placebo; per-sample allocation not given. Repertoires of vaccine and placebo recipients were sequenced from samples taken on day 63 after the first injection. Between 29 July and 7 August 2020, Cohort 1b enrolled around 24 adults aged 18-55 years at one site in Boston, USA. As a vaccine, Ad26.COV2.S was a replication-incompetent adenovirus type 26 vector that expressed a prefusion-stabilized SARS-CoV-2 spike protein derived from the original Wuhan strain. The germline V gene (reference sequence) supplies CDR1 LGHDT and CDR2 YNNKEL. From cysteine to phenylalanine, the CDR3 is 16 amino acids long. The retained sequence is limited to the CDR3, 48 bases, with the frame set at the first base. V is trimmed back by 0 bases and J by 11 bases, and the junction contains 12 bases that no gene match accounts for.

This clone is a singleton in its sample. This clone's antigen is unknown. The sample holds no much larger clone one base away, and base qualities are not on file. The immunoSEQ Assay was used to sequence TCRbeta CDR3 regions. After extraction, genomic DNA underwent amplification by bias-controlled multiplex PCR, followed by high-throughput sequencing. Per the source publication's procedure: To quantify the absolute abundance of every unique TCRbeta CDR3 region, sequences were collapsed and filtered. Usable DNA was measured by amplifying reference genes present in all nucleated cells, and TCRbeta template counts were normalized to that usable DNA to estimate T cell fraction. Repertoire TCRs were annotated as SARS-CoV-2-specific when V gene, CDR3 amino acid sequence and J gene were exactly matched to a known reactive TCR set. The reference SARS-CoV-2 TCR set came from MIRA and was filtered for enrichment in COVID-19-positive ImmuneCODE repertoires, removing public or cross-reactive TCRs. Drawing on the MIRA antigens, annotated TCRs were analysed further at the level of specific ORF or position within ORF. Breadth was defined as the number of annotated unique rearrangements divided by the total number of unique productive rearrangements, and depth was defined as the summed frequency of the annotated unique rearrangements. Two-sided Wilcoxon rank-sum tests were applied when comparing TCR breadth between groups. The immuneACCESS repertoire file appears here via TCRdb, limited to in-frame rearrangements. These files lack a portion of the clones; in checked studies, under half of the deficit traces to unresolved V genes, and the cause of the others is not known. The V and J calls and clone size come from that table; D and trimming were worked out from the DNA. The sample contains about 350,000 clones, less than 90% of them found a single time. About 6.4% of the sample goes to the ten largest clones.

Sequenced material: peripheral blood, taken in a trial of Ad26.COV2.S vaccine versus placebo. The source of this sequence is a person aged 18-60 years who received the Ad26.COV2.S COVID-19 vaccine or a placebo. The chain is assembled from TRBV3-1 (or the pseudogene TRBV3-2) and TRBJ1-2, and 10 bases in between align with TRBD1. The CDR3 protein sequence reads: CASSQEPGQGLIVYTF. The DNA sequence reads TGTGCCAGCAGCCAAGAGCCGGGACAGGGGCTAATAGTTTACACCTTC.